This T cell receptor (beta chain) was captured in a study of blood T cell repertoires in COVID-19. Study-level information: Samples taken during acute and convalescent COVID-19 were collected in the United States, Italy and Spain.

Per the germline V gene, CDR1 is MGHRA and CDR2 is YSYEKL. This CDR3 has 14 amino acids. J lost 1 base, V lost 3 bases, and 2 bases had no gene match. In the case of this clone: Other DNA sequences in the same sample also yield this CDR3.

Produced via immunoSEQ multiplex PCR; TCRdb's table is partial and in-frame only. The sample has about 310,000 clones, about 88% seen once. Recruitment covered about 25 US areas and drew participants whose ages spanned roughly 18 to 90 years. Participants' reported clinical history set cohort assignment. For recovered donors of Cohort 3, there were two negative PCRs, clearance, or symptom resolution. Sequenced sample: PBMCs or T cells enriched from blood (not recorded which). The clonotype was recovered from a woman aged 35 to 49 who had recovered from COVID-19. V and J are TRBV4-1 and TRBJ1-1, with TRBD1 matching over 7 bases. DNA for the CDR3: TGCGCCAGCAGCCACCGACAGGGGAACACTGAAGCTTTCTTT. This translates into CASSHRQGNTEAFF.